This T cell receptor (beta chain) was found in a study of T cell clones after liver transplantation (dated by TCRdb to the late 2010s). Looking at the study overall: ITN030ST, the source of the samples, was a randomized trial that attempted immunosuppression withdrawal within 2 years of liver transplantation. After a pre-transplant mixed lymphocyte reaction, TCRbeta sequencing was used to pinpoint donor-reactive T cell clones, which were subsequently tracked in post-transplant blood. As an antigen-independent comparator for the donor-reactive sequences, third party-reactive TCRbeta sequences from pre-transplant MLRs were identified as well. Three of the eight recipients were HCV-positive; the others were transplanted for non-autoimmune, non-viral indications. No induction therapy was given to the subjects, and standard immunosuppression was administered until randomization at 12-24 months post-transplant. Tolerance meant complete immunosuppression withdrawal for at least one year without liver enzymes rising beyond twice the upper limit of normal. Blood samples were taken pre-transplant, pre-randomization before withdrawal, and post-randomization after full withdrawal or failed withdrawal. The studied cohort comprised 8 liver transplant recipients, 3 classified as tolerant and 5 as non-tolerant. Overall study outcomes, separate from this receptor: In most of the 8 subjects, regardless of tolerance or HCV status, circulating donor-reactive CD4 TCRbeta sequences dropped significantly post-transplant. In a couple of subjects, low numbers of available donor cells limited the measurable donor-reactive repertoire. Because allograft tissue specimens were not available, migration of donor-reactive T cells into the graft, rather than deletion, may have occurred. The conclusions were considered preliminary, being limited by small, heterogeneous patient numbers and non-standardized post-transplant time points. When repertoire turnover was accounted for, significantly reduced detection of donor-reactive sequences was found in 7 of 8 subjects for CD4 and in 8 of 8 subjects for CD8. Donor-reactive sequences decreased more than third party-reactive sequences, which suggests partial antigen-specific deletion that was not related to withdrawal success.

Thawed unstimulated PBMCs were stained for CD3, CD4 and CD8 and FACS-sorted into CD3+CD4+ and CD3+CD8+ populations. All 8 studied subjects were randomized to immunosuppression withdrawal. The Qiagen DNeasy Blood and Tissue Kit was used to isolate genomic DNA. Of note for this clone: Its antigen remains unidentified. The input lacks base qualities; no much larger clone sits a single base away.

From cysteine to phenylalanine, the CDR3 is 16 amino acids long. Only the CDR3 DNA is retained, 48 bases long and in frame from the first base. Per the germline V gene, SGDLS is the CDR1 and YYNGEE is the CDR2. The junction shows trimming of 4 bases on V and 5 bases on J, and the gene matches do not reach 9 bases of it. High-throughput TCRbeta CDR3 sequencing of frozen genomic DNA was performed by immunoSEQ, including PCR amplification, mapping, bias correction and internal controls. As for the authors' bioinformatics: Productive rearrangements were retained, and unique TCRbeta sequences were defined by the CDR3 nucleotide sequence together with the V and J gene. For classification of a sequence as donor-reactive, at least 5-fold expansion in CFSE-low cells relative to unstimulated pre-transplant cells and a frequency of at least 0.01% were required. Minimum frequency thresholds were set for each subject based on the unstimulated sample with the lowest template count, ensuring at least 90% detection power. Jensen-Shannon divergence between the top 1000 TCRbeta sequences post-transplant and pre-transplant was used to measure repertoire turnover. Two-sided Fisher's exact tests were used to test for changes in how often donor-reactive sequences were detected. TCRdb re-hosts the immuneACCESS table, in-frame sequences only. Its copies lack some clones; in the studies checked, an unresolved V gene accounts for under half of them, and the cause for the rest is not known. The V and J calls and clone size were taken over from that table, and D and trimming were inferred from the DNA. Present in this sample are over 70,000 clones, over 70% of which were seen just once. The ten largest make up around 0.72% of the sample.

The chain is encoded by TRBV9 joined to TRBJ2-5; 12 bases in the middle match TRBD2. The origin of this receptor is a human patient who received a liver transplant. After a transplant, the donor of the graft may account for some T cells. Sequencing used CD4+ T cells from blood, obtained 12 months after liver transplant. The DNA reads as follows: TGTGCCAGCAGCCCCCTAGCGGGAGGGCCGGGGGAGACCCAGTACTTC. Its translation is CASSPLAGGPGETQYF. Extended through the reference TRBV9 and TRBJ2-5 proteins, this CDR3 yields the full variable domain: DSGVTQTPKHLITATGQRVTLRCSPRSGDLSVYWYQQSLDQGLQFLIQYYNGEERAKGNILERFSAQQFPDLHSELNLSSLELGDSALYFCASSPLAGGPGETQYFGPGTRLLVL.